This is a list of T cell receptor beta chains from one sample in a study of T cell changes during pregnancy in multiple sclerosis. Clones were read by immunoSEQ multiplex PCR, and TCRdb kept only the in-frame ones, dropping some. The repertoire holds about 50,000 clones, around 90% seen once, with roughly 10% in the top ten. The sequencing here drew on CD8+ T cells from peripheral blood mononuclear cells, taken after pregnancy. All receptors derive from a female donor with multiple sclerosis, enrolled in a pregnancy study. CDR3s include the opening cysteine and the closing phenylalanine or tryptophan.

V gene: TRBV19; J gene: TRBJ1-2; CDR3 protein: CASSIDLADYGYTF
V gene: TRBV30; J gene: TRBJ1-4; CDR3 protein: CAWAPDRGYEKLFF
V gene: TRBV15; J gene: TRBJ2-1; CDR3 protein: CATSRDRGNEQFF
V gene: TRBV19; J gene: TRBJ1-2; CDR3 protein: CASSIVGGADGYTF
V gene: TRBV6-5; J gene: TRBJ1-1; CDR3 protein: CASSYSLGQGTEAFF
V gene: TRBV9; J gene: TRBJ1-2; CDR3 protein: CASSARQGNGYTF
V gene: TRBV9; J gene: TRBJ2-3; CDR3 protein: CASSGVGPDTQYF
V gene: TRBV4-1; J gene: TRBJ2-7; CDR3 protein: CASSQYTGLNYEQYF
V gene: TRBV28; J gene: TRBJ2-5; CDR3 protein: CASSSTTGNPETQYF
V gene: TRBV19; J gene: TRBJ2-3; CDR3 protein: CASSSLATGDTQYF
V gene: TRBV5-4; J gene: TRBJ2-5; CDR3 protein: CASSLLVGTEETQYF
V gene: TRBV5-4; J gene: TRBJ2-7; CDR3 protein: CASSSDSVGYEQYF
V gene: TRBV5-1; J gene: TRBJ2-2; CDR3 protein: CASSLTLRLAGGVELFF
V gene: TRBV19; J gene: TRBJ2-1; CDR3 protein: CASSIPGGPGNEQFF
V gene: TRBV2; J gene: TRBJ2-3; CDR3 protein: CASNSPRTSTDTQYF
V gene: TRBV5-3; J gene: TRBJ1-1; CDR3 protein: CARSLADRLYMNTEAFF
V gene: TRBV6-1; J gene: TRBJ1-2; CDR3 protein: CASSVLDSGNYGYTF
V gene: TRBV5-6; J gene: TRBJ1-6; CDR3 protein: CASSLVAGALSSYNSPLHF
V gene: TRBV19; J gene: TRBJ2-2; CDR3 protein: CATGDAGAGELFF
V gene: TRBV6-4; J gene: TRBJ2-2; CDR3 protein: CASSDEATGELFF
V gene: TRBV7-6; J gene: TRBJ2-1; CDR3 protein: CASSQVAGGYNEQFF
V gene: TRBV6-6; J gene: TRBJ1-1; CDR3 protein: CASSLTNTEAFF
V gene: TRBV19; J gene: TRBJ1-5; CDR3 protein: CASSIDRDEQPQHF
V gene: TRBV10-3; J gene: TRBJ2-7; CDR3 protein: CAISEFDGQGMYEQYF
V gene: TRBV13; J gene: TRBJ2-4; CDR3 protein: CASSSYIAKNIQYF
V gene: TRBV29-1; J gene: TRBJ1-2; CDR3 protein: CSCRDRGSDSVGYTF
V gene: TRBV10-3; J gene: TRBJ2-3; CDR3 protein: CAISEVEGADTQYF
V gene: TRBV7-2; J gene: TRBJ2-5; CDR3 protein: CASSLSSLSSRKGGETQYF
V gene: TRBV19; J gene: TRBJ2-5; CDR3 protein: CASSSELETQYF